This T cell receptor beta chain was found in a study of neoadjuvant nivolumab and ipilimumab in lung cancer (TCRdb year 2020). Study-level background: In the NEOSTAR trial, nivolumab was administered intravenously at 3 mg/kg on days 1, 15 and 29, and the combination arm also received ipilimumab 1 mg/kg on day 1 only. The primary trial endpoint was the major pathologic response (MPR) rate in the intention-to-treat population in each study arm. Of the roughly 45 patients with operable NSCLC treated in the trial, approximately 23 were randomized to nivolumab monotherapy and 21 to nivolumab plus ipilimumab. TCR repertoires in pretherapy (baseline) peripheral blood were compared with TCR repertoires in tumors resected at surgery after neoadjuvant immune checkpoint blockade. Matched pretherapy and resected tumor pairs were analyzed for seven patients: four treated with nivolumab and three with nivolumab plus ipilimumab. The paper's findings and limits, for the study overall: A positive correlation was observed between pretherapy blood TCR richness and richness in tumors resected after neoadjuvant therapy (Spearman R = 0.82). No significant correlation was found between TCR clonality and pathologic tumor regression, and only one major-pathologic-response sample was available for the clonality analysis. Resected tumors had greater TCR richness and clonality than tumor-adjacent uninvolved lung, and increases were observed in more dual-therapy-treated tumors. Tumor T-cell richness and clonality rose from pretherapy to surgery in three of three dual-therapy tumors but in only two of four nivolumab-treated tumors. A small number of samples underwent TCR sequencing.

Interpreted using the paper, the time point label stands for: at surgical resection after neoadjuvant nivolumab +/- ipilimumab. Samples came from the phase 2 randomized NEOSTAR trial, which tested neoadjuvant nivolumab or nivolumab plus ipilimumab followed by surgery in operable NSCLC. Comment on this clone: No antigen is known for it. No much larger clone is present one base from it, and per-base qualities are unavailable.

Trimming takes 6 bases from V and 0 bases from J, and the germline ends sit 12 bases apart. Including the terminal cysteine and phenylalanine, the CDR3 comprises 15 residues. CDR3 DNA is the only sequence kept; it has 45 bases, read in frame from the first base. The germline V gene (reference sequence) yields MNHNY for CDR1 and SVGAGI for CDR2. Receptor amplification or capture employed the immunoSEQ multiplex PCR assay. The original methods were these. Repertoires were summarized in terms of richness and clonality, and significantly expanded and contracted clones between pre- and post-therapy samples were identified. The table was pulled from immuneACCESS by TCRdb, which kept in-frame rearrangements only. Such tables lose some clones; where checked, under half of the loss comes from unresolved V genes, and the rest has no known cause. That table furnishes V, J and clone size, whereas the DNA furnished D and trimming. The sample table shows more than 25,000 clones, and roughly three quarters are seen once. Approximately 18% of the sample lies in the top ten.

The sequence derives from an adult with non-small cell lung cancer. Here the chain combines TRBV6-6 and TRBJ2-1; the D segment might be TRBD1 or TRBD2, since each matches 5 bases. Sequenced here: tumor tissue, sampled after neoadjuvant nivolumab, alone or with ipilimumab, at or shortly before surgery. DNA sequence: TGTGCCAGCAGCTGGAAGGGGAGCTCCTACAATGAGCAGTTCTTC. It translates as CASSWKGSSYNEQFF.